This T cell receptor (beta chain) was sequenced for a study of cytomegalovirus exposure and HLA in healthy donors. The study's findings and limits: A few V segments could not be told apart, such as TRBV6-2 and TRBV6-3, and were left out. About 87% or about 30% of the time was how often most TCR beta V segments were productive, according to an earlier analysis. Later analysis associated a missense DCLRE1C variant with TCR beta V- and J-gene trimming.

This clone was recorded a few times. Its cognate antigen is unknown. It was with 60 Vbeta and 13 Jbeta primers that the PCR ran. The repertoire was sequenced with immunoSEQ multiplex PCR; TCRdb's copy has only in-frame clones and lacks some. There are about 190,000 clones in the sample; less than 85% occur only once, and over 4% lies in the top ten. V was clipped by 2 bases and J by 4 bases, with 15 bases between them. This CDR3 has 15 residues. The germline V gene has CDR1 SGHTA and CDR2 FQGTGA. The specimen was PBMCs. V usage is TRBV7-3 and J usage is TRBJ2-7, with D perhaps matching TRBD1 (6 bases). The receptor was isolated from a man aged 25-40 years in good health and CMV-seropositive. In DNA, the CDR3 is TGTGCCAGCAGCTTAGGGTCAGGGGCTGGTTACGAGCAGTACTTC. This gives the protein CASSLGSGAGYEQYF.